One T cell receptor (beta chain) is described in this entry. What it recognizes is unknown. The source of the sample is a study of radiotherapy plus CTLA-4 blockade in lung cancer. Whole-study context: Disease control was seen in 25% to 40% of patients, objective responses in around 17%.

Enrolled patients, whose metastatic non-small-cell lung cancer was chemo-refractory, received focal radiation plus CTLA-4 blockade with ipilimumab. CDR1 is SGHRS, CDR2 YFSETQ, per germline. The CDR3 covers 15 residues. V was pared by 1 base and J by 1 base, with 9 bases between. TCRdb's copy holds only in-frame clones and misses some; the assay was immunoSEQ multiplex PCR. The sample records just over 60,000 clones, 70% to 80% being singletons. Study conclusions and caveats: Reports identified early blood T cell clone dynamics, with interferon-beta, as the best response predictor. In blood, TCR clones derived from the tumor expanded after radiotherapy plus ipilimumab.

The genes are TRBV5-1 and TRBJ1-3; TRBD1 is a possible D gene (5 bases). The source is a human donor with non-small cell lung cancer who had a complete response to radiotherapy plus ipilimumab. The source was peripheral blood, collected from a patient treated with radiotherapy plus ipilimumab. CDR3 nucleotide sequence: TGCGCCAGCAGCTTGATCCAGGGTTCTGGAAACACCATATATTTT. Translated, it gives CASSLIQGSGNTIYF.